These T cell receptor beta chains were read from a single sample in a study of CXCR3-negative and CXCR3-positive naive CD8 T cells. Reanalyzing the 5' RACE reads, TCRdb keeps one entry per CDR3 protein, without DNA. The sample has about 43,000 distinct CDR3 sequences. Sequenced sample: memory CD8+ T cells from blood. The receptors stem from a human donor in good health. Some clones in this sample may be carry-over from other donors' samples. Each CDR3 is given with its conserved first and last residue. Expanded clones are given a class, and other clones once, few, many or no size at all.

j_gene | abundance | v_gene | CDR3aa
TRBJ2-3 | - | TRBV20-1 | CSARTRGGPDTQYF
TRBJ2-7 | - | TRBV28 | CASSPLTGGPDEQYF
TRBJ2-5 | - | TRBV5-1 | CASSLGWTSGDPQETQYF
TRBJ2-1 | - | TRBV30 | CACNGQGTYNEQFF
TRBJ1-3 | - | TRBV7-6 | CASSLAIRGSTSGNTIYF
TRBJ1-1 | - | TRBV7-9 | CASSLVAGLTEAFF
TRBJ2-1 | - | TRBV4-2 | CASSPGTSGDLWEQFF
TRBJ1-6 | - | TRBV7-8 | CASSLDGGWSYNSPLHF
TRBJ2-3 | - | TRBV11-2 | CASSAGTSPDTQYF
TRBJ2-1 | - | TRBV27 | CASGFYNEQFF
TRBJ2-7 | - | TRBV20-1 | CSTPGWSSYEQYF
TRBJ1-1 | - | TRBV21-1 | CASIEAVEAFF
TRBJ1-2 | - | TRBV29-1 | CSTPGTEEFGYTF
TRBJ1-3 | medium-sized | TRBV14 | CASSQARLSGNTIYF
TRBJ2-7 | - | TRBV29-1 | CSVSAGTAYEQYF
TRBJ1-2 | - | TRBV7-9 | CASSLGVPLYGYTF